A selection of T cell receptor beta chains follows, all from one sample in a study of T cell repertoires in cytomegalovirus infection. TCRdb re-derived calls from the reads in MiXCR, one entry per CDR3 protein. Here the sample spans some 560,000 distinct CDR3 sequences, about 40% being singletons. These receptors lack a known antigen. The material was cultured PBMCs, obtained from culture after CMV antigen stimulation. The receptor source for this set is a human donor in good health (CMV status not recorded). Some clones in this sample may be carry-over from other donors' samples. Both conserved end residues are part of each CDR3.

J: TRBJ2-7
V: TRBV10-3
CDR3: CAIQGGSELRDGEQYF

J: TRBJ2-7
V: TRBV7-6
CDR3: CASSSNRDRYYEQYF

J: TRBJ1-1
V: TRBV6-2/TRBV6-3
CDR3: CASRPTGGLSAFF

J: TRBJ1-6
V: TRBV4-3
CDR3: CASSQAGTSPLHF

J: TRBJ2-2
V: TRBV20-1
CDR3: CSARRLEGGGSGELFF

J: TRBJ2-7
V: TRBV7-2
CDR3: CASSPRGGTLSEQYF

J: TRBJ1-1
V: TRBV19
CDR3: CASIPTAGRNTEAFF

J: TRBJ1-6
V: TRBV20-1
CDR3: CSASLRGLRSSYNSPLHF

J: TRBJ2-1
V: TRBV10-1
CDR3: CASSENRWTSGSRRHNEQFF

J: TRBJ2-7
V: TRBV7-9
CDR3: CASSLWGTDYEQYF

J: TRBJ1-4
V: TRBV6-1
CDR3: CASGLQIEKLFF

J: TRBJ1-5
V: TRBV20-1
CDR3: CSALGTAYSNQPQHF

J: TRBJ2-1
V: TRBV7-2
CDR3: CASSRTGTSGVDEQFF

J: TRBJ2-5
V: TRBV7-2
CDR3: CASSLVPETQYF

J: TRBJ2-1
V: TRBV7-2
CDR3: CASSFMDGTMEQFF

J: TRBJ1-6
V: TRBV5-1
CDR3: CASSLGQSQSPLHF

J: TRBJ2-5
V: TRBV6-8
CDR3: CASSYSLEVGETQYF

J: TRBJ2-4
V: TRBV6-5
CDR3: CASSYPQSTKNIQYF

J: TRBJ2-4
V: TRBV12-3/TRBV12-4
CDR3: CASRLAGEGKNIQYF

J: TRBJ1-2
V: TRBV7-2
CDR3: CASSPRGGLANYGYTF

J: TRBJ1-5
V: TRBV19
CDR3: CASSTSVGGAYGNQPQHF

J: TRBJ1-6
V: TRBV6-1
CDR3: CASNRDFNSPLHF

J: TRBJ2-1
V: TRBV4-1
CDR3: CASSQGLAGGANEQFF

J: TRBJ2-7
V: TRBV19
CDR3: CASTTAGLPVLGEQYF

J: TRBJ1-1
V: TRBV7-6
CDR3: CASSLLGPHTEAFF

J: TRBJ2-5
V: TRBV7-2
CDR3: CASSRLAGGYQETQYF

J: TRBJ2-1
V: TRBV12-3/TRBV12-4
CDR3: CASSPLGPPYNEQFF

J: TRBJ2-1
V: TRBV19
CDR3: CASSIVHGRIYNEQFF

J: TRBJ2-1
V: TRBV14
CDR3: CASSQVDPLAQFF

J: TRBJ2-7
V: TRBV7-2
CDR3: CASSRTGTSSYEQYF

J: TRBJ2-1
V: TRBV2
CDR3: CASSVETQNEQFF

J: TRBJ1-5
V: TRBV20-1
CDR3: CSAQTGTGGPVGNQPQHF

J: TRBJ1-3
V: TRBV7-2
CDR3: CASSATGGSGNTIYF

J: TRBJ2-6
V: TRBV27
CDR3: CASSFGSGANVLTF

J: TRBJ1-4
V: TRBV12-3/TRBV12-4
CDR3: CASRPAGGGGEKLFF

J: TRBJ1-3
V: TRBV7-2
CDR3: CASSQNRGGSGNTIYF

J: TRBJ1-5
V: TRBV7-2
CDR3: CASSTTGGEQPQHF

J: TRBJ2-3
V: TRBV6-2/TRBV6-3
CDR3: CASGMDGSTDTQYF

J: TRBJ2-6
V: TRBV7-9
CDR3: CASSLVGLGANVLTF

J: TRBJ1-1
V: TRBV7-2
CDR3: CASSLRTGAGSTEAFF

J: TRBJ2-7
V: TRBV7-2
CDR3: CASSLGDVYYEQYF

J: TRBJ2-7
V: TRBV7-9
CDR3: CASSDPVGDYEQYF

J: TRBJ1-5
V: TRBV29-1
CDR3: CSASTGGNSNQPQHF

J: TRBJ2-7
V: TRBV7-2
CDR3: CASSARVGEQYF

J: TRBJ2-7
V: TRBV7-6
CDR3: CASSKTGGTYEQYF

J: TRBJ2-5
V: TRBV7-2
CDR3: CASSSYGSQETQYF

J: TRBJ1-2
V: TRBV6-1
CDR3: CASSRGTGNGYTF

J: TRBJ2-7
V: TRBV29-1
CDR3: CSVEDASGGVYEQYF